A single sample gave rise to the 3 T cell receptor beta chains below, sequenced in a study of CD8 T cells in ankylosing spondylitis. TCRdb processed the 5' RACE reads anew with MiXCR; each CDR3 protein has one entry. The sample has 200,000 to 250,000 distinct CDR3 sequences; about a sixth are singletons. These TCRs' antigens remain unknown. Findings and limits, study-wide: Ankylosing spondylitis blood seemed to carry a telltale TCR beta motif made of seven or eight highly homologous variants.

The sequenced material came from blood, either unsorted or a sorted T cell fraction (not recorded which). The origin of the receptors is a male donor with ankylosing spondylitis.

This clonotype was picked up many times. The V gene is TRBV5-1, the J gene TRBJ1-1, with 8 bases lining up with TRBD1. This CDR3 has 15 amino acids. V shed 4 bases and J 5 bases; nucleotides not matched to a gene: 10. Germline CDR1 and CDR2: SGHRS and YFSETQ. The CDR3 region is CASSVEQGAGTEAFF. The DNA of the CDR3 is TGCGCCAGCAGCGTGGAGCAGGGGGCCGGGACTGAAGCTTTCTTT.

This clonotype has a handful of counts. CDR3 loop: CASSSVGTSQETQYF. The CDR3 DNA reads as TGTGCCAGCAGCTCAGTTGGGACTAGCCAAGAGACCCAGTACTTC. This chain uses TRBV5-6 with TRBJ2-5; the match to TRBD2 covers 8 bases. V dropped 3 bases and J dropped 1; count of bases not matched to a gene: 5. Germline V gene lookup returns CDR1 SGHDT and CDR2 YYEEEE. The CDR3 is 15 residues long.

The chain recombines TRBV7-9 with TRBJ1-2; D uncertain. Germline V CDR1 and CDR2: SEHNR, FQNEAQ (reference sequence). The CDR3 spans 13 residues. Trimming took 3 bases from V and 4 from J, leaving 9 bases between them. The CDR3 sequence: CASSFGTGYGYTF. The CDR3 DNA is TGTGCCAGCAGCTTCGGCACGGGCTATGGCTACACCTTC.